Listed here are 28 T cell receptor beta chains from one sample, sequenced in a study of blood T cell repertoires in COVID-19. Assay used: immunoSEQ multiplex PCR; TCRdb lists only in-frame clones, some missing. This table holds nearly 400,000 clones, roughly nine tenths found once. Material for sequencing was PBMCs or T cells enriched from blood (not recorded which). These receptors originate from a woman aged 25 to 39 who had recovered from COVID-19.

The rearrangement joins TRBV28 to TRBJ1-2, with 7 bases matching TRBD1. Germline V gene lookup returns CDR1 MDHEN and CDR2 SYDVKM. The V gene end was trimmed by 3 bases and the J gene end by 5 bases; junction bases not matched to a gene: 12. This CDR3 comprises 16 residues. The CDR3 nucleotides are TGTGCCAGCAGTTTGTCGGGACAGCCAAGGGATTATGGCTACACCTTC. Its translation is CASSLSGQPRDYGYTF.

The chain combines TRBV28 with TRBJ1-5; 7 bases map to TRBD1. The CDR3 sequence is 15 residues long. J gave up 6 bases and V 5 bases, and 10 bases lay outside the gene matches. The germline V gene encodes CDR1 MDHEN and CDR2 SYDVKM. The CDR3 here is CASSPGQRGGQPQHF. The CDR3 DNA sequence: TGTGCCAGCAGTCCGGGACAGAGAGGGGGTCAGCCCCAGCATTTT.

The genes are TRBV28 and TRBJ2-7; tentative D call: TRBD2 (6 bases). The CDR3 length is 16 residues. The germline V and J ends were trimmed by 4 bases and 0 bases, with 16 bases remaining between them. CDR1 and CDR2 (germline): MDHEN, SYDVKM. DNA for the CDR3: TGTGCCAGCAGTTCGACCATAGCGGCAAGCTCCTACGAGCAGTACTTC. Translation: CASSSTIAASSYEQYF. Combining the CDR3 with reference TRBV28 and TRBJ2-7 gives the whole variable domain DVKVTQSSRYLVKRTGEKVFLECVQDMDHENMFWYRQDPGLGLRLIYFSYDVKMKEKGDIPEGYSVSREKKERFSLILESASTNQTSMYLCASSSTIAASSYEQYFGPGTRLTVT.

A single count supports this clone. The chain links TRBV4-2 to TRBJ1-1; D is unclear. CDR1 and CDR2 from the germline V gene are LGHNA and YNFKEQ. V shed 5 bases and J shed 0 bases, with 10 bases lying between them. This CDR3 is 14 amino acids long. The CDR3 DNA reads as TGTGCCAGCAGCGAGGGAATGCTGAACACTGAAGCTTTCTTT. It codes for CASSEGMLNTEAFF.

V usage is TRBV30 and J usage is TRBJ2-5; 7 bases fit TRBD1. V gave up 1 base and J gave up 3 bases; unmatched junction bases: 8. This CDR3 comprises 15 residues. Germline V CDR1 and CDR2: GTSNPN, SVGIG (reference sequence). CDR3 sequence: CAWSGGRGTEETQYF. In DNA form, the CDR3 reads TGTGCCTGGAGTGGGGGAAGGGGGACAGAAGAGACCCAGTACTTC. Looking up the rest from reference TRBV30 and TRBJ2-5 gives the full variable domain: SQTIHQWPATLVQPVGSPLSLECTVEGTSNPNLYWYRQAAGRGLQLLFYSVGIGQISSEVPQNLSASRPQDRQFILSSKKLLLSDSGFYLCAWSGGRGTEETQYFGPGTRLLVL.

The chain combines TRBV5-6 with TRBJ1-6; D is uncertain. V was shortened by 0 bases and J by 0 bases, with 10 bases between the two germline ends. CDR1 and CDR2 from the germline V gene are SGHDT and YYEEEE. The CDR3 sequence is 17 residues long. CDR3 coding DNA: TGTGCCAGCAGCTTGGCCGACGGGAGCTCCTATAATTCACCCCTCCACTTT. Translation: CASSLADGSSYNSPLHF.

The J gene is TRBJ2-4, the V gene TRBV12-5; possibly TRBD1 for D (6 bases). Per germline, CDR1 LGHNT and CDR2 FRNRAP. The CDR3 consists of 18 residues. The V and J ends lost 3 bases and 0 bases respectively, with 18 bases between them. CDR3 amino acids: CASGLGGSVGLAKNIQYF. The CDR3 bases are TGTGCTAGTGGTTTAGGGGGATCAGTGGGCCTAGCCAAAAACATTCAGTACTTC.

This clone was observed a few times. The chain combines TRBV2 with TRBJ1-3, with TRBD1 as a possible D gene (6 bases). Per the germline V gene, CDR1 is SNHLY and CDR2 is FYNNEI. CDR3 length: 15 amino acids. Trimming took off 4 bases at V and 1 base at J, with 11 bases between the two ends. The CDR3 sequence is CASSVQGSSGNTIYF. CDR3 DNA sequence: TGTGCCAGCAGTGTACAGGGATCATCTGGAAACACCATATATTTT.

The rearrangement links TRBV28 to TRBJ1-5; possibly TRBD1 for D (6 bases). The ends were cut back, 6 bases at V and 6 bases at J, with 24 bases in the middle. The CDR3 runs to 17 residues. The V gene's germline CDR1 is MDHEN and CDR2 SYDVKM. CDR3 loop: CASRPLRQALSFQPQHF. The CDR3, as DNA: TGTGCCAGCAGGCCTCTCCGACAGGCCCTTAGCTTTCAGCCCCAGCATTTT.

The rearrangement uses TRBV5-6 and TRBJ2-3; D is unclear. CDR1 is SGHDT, CDR2 YYEEEE, per germline. The CDR3 is made up of 16 amino acids. V was cut by 4 bases and J by 0 bases, with 15 bases left in between. For the CDR3, the DNA is TGTGCCAGCAGCGGTCGCGCGGATTTCAGCACAGATACGCAGTATTTT. Translated: CASSGRADFSTDTQYF.

The chain employs TRBV5-1 and TRBJ1-1; 7 nucleotides agree with TRBD1. The CDR3 spans 14 residues. Trimming removed 4 bases from V and 5 bases from J; junction bases left unmatched: 8. Germline V gene sequence: CDR1 SGHRS, CDR2 YFSETQ. CDR3 coding DNA: TGCGCCAGCAGCCTAGGACAGGTAAGAACTGAAGCTTTCTTT. This encodes CASSLGQVRTEAFF.

The gene calls are TRBV5-4 and TRBJ2-5, with a weak D call TRBD2 (5 bases). Germline V CDR1 and CDR2: SGHNT, YYREEE (reference sequence). Deletions cut 2 bases from V and 0 bases from J, with 14 bases between. The CDR3 runs 16 residues. The CDR3, as DNA: TGTGCCAGCAGCTTTGGTTTAAACGGGGACCAAGAGACCCAGTACTTC. The encoded protein is CASSFGLNGDQETQYF.

The chain combines TRBV28 with TRBJ1-1, with 7 positions matching TRBD1. Per germline, CDR1 MDHEN and CDR2 SYDVKM. The CDR3 length is 14 residues. Unmatched junction bases numbered 4, after V lost 5 bases and J lost 1 base. CDR3 nucleotide sequence: TGTGCCAGCAGTATCGGGACAGCGAACACTGAAGCTTTCTTT. Residues: CASSIGTANTEAFF. Full variable domain (remainder filled in from reference TRBV28 and TRBJ1-1): DVKVTQSSRYLVKRTGEKVFLECVQDMDHENMFWYRQDPGLGLRLIYFSYDVKMKEKGDIPEGYSVSREKKERFSLILESASTNQTSMYLCASSIGTANTEAFFGQGTRLTVV.

The CDR3 protein is CASSLMGGEVYEQYF. As DNA, the CDR3 is TGTGCCAGCAGCTTGATGGGGGGAGAGGTCTACGAGCAGTACTTC. The chain couples TRBV5-4 to TRBJ2-7; D perhaps matches TRBD2 (6 bases). V lost 1 base and J 3 bases, leaving 14 bases between the germline ends. Germline assignment: CDR1 SGHNT and CDR2 YYREEE (reference sequence). CDR3 length equals 15 residues.

The chain carries TRBV9 and TRBJ2-1; tentatively, D is TRBD2 (6 bases). This CDR3 comprises 16 residues. V shed 3 bases and J shed 1 base, with 14 bases lying between them. CDR1 and CDR2 from the germline V gene are SGDLS and YYNGEE. This CDR3 reads CASSGPGGGSYNEQFF. CDR3 in DNA: TGTGCCAGCAGCGGCCCTGGAGGAGGGTCCTACAATGAGCAGTTCTTC.

This clone was seen only a few times. V and J are TRBV7-2 and TRBJ2-7; 13 bases are shared with TRBD2. The germline gives CDR1 SGHTA, CDR2 FQGNSA. Trimming at V came to 5 bases and at J to 5 bases, leaving 3 bases not matched to a gene. The CDR3 loop spans 14 amino acids. CDR3 loop: CASSPGLAGDEQYF. CDR3 nucleotides: TGTGCCAGCAGCCCCGGACTAGCGGGGGACGAGCAGTACTTC.

For this clone: At one boundary the junction diverges from the germline segment, which might be a read error. V is TRBV5-1 and J is TRBJ2-3; 10 bases fit TRBD1. The CDR3 extends over 16 amino acids. Germline CDR1 reads SGHRS; CDR2 reads YFSETQ. The CDR3 DNA is TGCGCCAGCCGCTTTCAAACCGGGACAGGGGAGGATACGCAGTATTTT. It specifies CASRFQTGTGEDTQYF.

The chain uses TRBV18 and TRBJ2-2, with 7 positions matching TRBD2. The CDR3 extends over 15 amino acids. Germline assignment: CDR1 KGHSH and CDR2 LQKENI. V gave up 4 bases and J gave up 0 bases; unmatched junction bases: 2. As DNA, the CDR3 is TGTGCCAGCTCACGGGAGGGGCCGAACACCGGGGAGCTGTTTTTT. Encoded protein: CASSREGPNTGELFF.

In nucleotides, the CDR3 is TGTGCCAGAAGTTCGCTGCTTGATACGGGACAGGGGGTGAATAATTCACCCCTCCACTTT. Its translation is CARSSLLDTGQGVNNSPLHF. This rearrangement joins TRBV5-3 to TRBJ1-6, with 11 bases matching TRBD1. TRBV5-3 is labeled an ORF, and its function is uncertain. V lost 5 bases, J lost 5 bases, and 18 bases stayed unmatched. The CDR3 extends over 20 amino acids.

This rearrangement joins TRBV28 to TRBJ2-2; TRBD2 agrees at 16 bases. Trimming removed 1 base from V and 0 bases from J; junction bases left unmatched: 5. Germline CDR1 MDHEN, CDR2 SYDVKM. CDR3 length equals 20 residues. The CDR3 DNA sequence: TGTGCCAGCAGTTTATCACCGGGACTAGCGGGAGGGCCGAACACCGGGGAGCTGTTTTTT. It specifies CASSLSPGLAGGPNTGELFF.

The genes are TRBV20-1 and TRBJ2-1; D possibly corresponds to TRBD2 (6 bases). CDR3 size: 15 residues. V lost 3 bases, J lost 2 bases, and 14 bases lay in between. Germline assignment: CDR1 DFQATT and CDR2 SNEGSKA (reference sequence). The CDR3 loop is CSASLLAAPYNEQFF. The CDR3 DNA reads as TGCAGTGCTAGTCTTTTAGCGGCTCCCTACAATGAGCAGTTCTTC.

The CDR3 is CASSRDSGANEQYF. CDR3 DNA sequence: TGCGCCAGCAGCAGGGACAGTGGGGCCAACGAGCAGTACTTC. The chain links TRBV4-1 to TRBJ2-7; 7 bases align to TRBD1. The CDR3 is made up of 14 amino acids. CDR1 is MGHRA and CDR2 is YSYEKL in the germline V gene. Losses at the gene ends were 5 bases for V and 5 bases for J; bases not matched to a gene: 9.

The chain uses TRBV21-1 and TRBJ1-4. TRBV21-1 counts as a pseudogene. The CDR3 is made up of 14 amino acids. For the CDR3, the DNA is TGTGCCAGCAGCAGGGGAGTGCTGGGTGAAAAACTGTTTTTT. This translates into CASSRGVLGEKLFF.

The V call is TRBV5-5, the J call TRBJ2-7, with 11 bases that match TRBD2. This CDR3 spans 15 amino acids. CDR1 is SGHKS and CDR2 is YYEKEE in the germline V gene (reference sequence). Trimming at V came to 1 base and at J to 3 bases, leaving 3 bases not matched to a gene. The CDR3 DNA is TGTGCCAGCAGCTTGTGGCTAGCGGGGGGCTACGAGCAGTACTTC. Amino acid sequence: CASSLWLAGGYEQYF. The variable domain in full, completed from reference TRBV5-5 and TRBJ2-7, reads DAGVTQSPTHLIKTRGQQVTLRCSPISGHKSVSWYQQVLGQGPQFIFQYYEKEERGRGNFPDRFSARQFPNYSSELNVNALLLGDSALYLCASSLWLAGGYEQYFGPGTRLTVT.

This chain uses TRBV25-1 with TRBJ2-7; 9 nucleotides agree with TRBD1. CDR1 is MGHDK and CDR2 is SYGVNS in the germline V gene. This CDR3 is 15 amino acids long. The junction had 6 bases not matched to a gene; V was cut back by 3 bases and J by 3 bases. The chain's CDR3 is CASSDLTGGDYEQYF. In DNA, the CDR3 is TGTGCCAGCAGTGACCTGACAGGGGGAGACTACGAGCAGTACTTC.

The V call is TRBV30, the J call TRBJ1-5, with D unclear. Germline V gives CDR1 GTSNPN, CDR2 SVGIG (reference sequence). The CDR3 consists of 13 residues. Trimming shortened V by 5 bases and J by 10 bases, and 18 bases separated the two germline ends. CDR3 residues: CAWEDRRYGPQHF. The CDR3 region has the DNA TGTGCCTGGGAGGATCGGAGGTACGGCCCCCAGCATTTT.

This chain joins TRBV28 and TRBJ1-5, with 9 bases fitting TRBD1. The germline V gene encodes CDR1 MDHEN and CDR2 SYDVKM. CDR3 size: 15 residues. V gave up 1 base and J gave up 5 bases; unmatched junction bases: 3. CDR3 loop: CASSLSGQGYQPQHF. CDR3 DNA: TGTGCCAGCAGTTTATCGGGACAGGGTTATCAGCCCCAGCATTTT.

This sequence joins TRBV29-1 and TRBJ1-1, with a tentative D call TRBD1 (5 bases). Germline CDR1 reads SQVTM; CDR2 reads ANQGSEA. This CDR3 has 15 residues. V was cut by 4 bases and J by 3 bases, with 18 bases left in between. Here the CDR3 reads CSVGPFGHRDTEAFF. CDR3 coding DNA: TGCAGCGTTGGTCCTTTCGGACACCGAGACACTGAAGCTTTCTTT.